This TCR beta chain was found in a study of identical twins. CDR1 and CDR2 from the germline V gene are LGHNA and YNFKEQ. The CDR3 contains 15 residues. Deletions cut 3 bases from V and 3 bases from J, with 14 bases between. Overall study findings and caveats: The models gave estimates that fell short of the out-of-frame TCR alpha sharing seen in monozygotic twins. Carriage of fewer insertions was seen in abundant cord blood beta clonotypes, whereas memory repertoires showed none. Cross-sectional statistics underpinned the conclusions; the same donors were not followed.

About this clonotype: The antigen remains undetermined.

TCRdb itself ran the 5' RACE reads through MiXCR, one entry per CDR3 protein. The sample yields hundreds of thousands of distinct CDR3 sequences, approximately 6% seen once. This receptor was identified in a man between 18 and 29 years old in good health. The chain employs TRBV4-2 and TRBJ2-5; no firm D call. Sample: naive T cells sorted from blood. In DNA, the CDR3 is TGTGCCAGCAGCCAGGGAACCCGGCTGGAAGAGACCCAGTACTTC. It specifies CASSQGTRLEETQYF.